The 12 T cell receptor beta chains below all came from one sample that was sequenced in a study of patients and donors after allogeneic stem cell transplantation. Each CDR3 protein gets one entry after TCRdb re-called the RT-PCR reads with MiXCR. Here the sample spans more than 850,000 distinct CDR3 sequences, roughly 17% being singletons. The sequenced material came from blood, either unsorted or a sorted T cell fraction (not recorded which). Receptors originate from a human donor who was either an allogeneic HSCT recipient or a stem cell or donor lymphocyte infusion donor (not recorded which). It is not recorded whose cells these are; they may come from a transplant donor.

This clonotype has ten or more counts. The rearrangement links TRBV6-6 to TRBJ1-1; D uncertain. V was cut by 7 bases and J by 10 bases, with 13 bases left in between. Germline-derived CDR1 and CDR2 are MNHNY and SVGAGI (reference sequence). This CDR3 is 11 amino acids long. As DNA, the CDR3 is TGTGCCAGCACCCGCCTCTTCCCAGCTTTCTTT. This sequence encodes CASTRLFPAFF.

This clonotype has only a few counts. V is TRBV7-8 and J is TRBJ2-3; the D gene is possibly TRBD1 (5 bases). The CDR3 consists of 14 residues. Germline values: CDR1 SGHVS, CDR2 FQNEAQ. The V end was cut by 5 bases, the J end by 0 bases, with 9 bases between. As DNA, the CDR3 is TGTGCCAGCAGCCCGACAGCTAGCACAGATACGCAGTATTTT. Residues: CASSPTASTDTQYF.

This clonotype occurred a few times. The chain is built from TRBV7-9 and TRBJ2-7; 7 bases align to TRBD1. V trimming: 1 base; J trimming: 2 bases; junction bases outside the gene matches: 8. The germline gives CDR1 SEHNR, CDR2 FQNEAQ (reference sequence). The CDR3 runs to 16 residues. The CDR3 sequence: CASSLEYRGSPYEQYF. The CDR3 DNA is TGTGCCAGCAGCTTAGAATACAGGGGTAGCCCCTACGAGCAGTACTTC.

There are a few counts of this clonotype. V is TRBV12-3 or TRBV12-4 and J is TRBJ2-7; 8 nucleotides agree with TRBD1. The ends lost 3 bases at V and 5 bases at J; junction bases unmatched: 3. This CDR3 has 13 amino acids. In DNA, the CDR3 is TGTGCCAGCAGTTTGGACAGGGTTAACGAGCAGTACTTC. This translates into CASSLDRVNEQYF.

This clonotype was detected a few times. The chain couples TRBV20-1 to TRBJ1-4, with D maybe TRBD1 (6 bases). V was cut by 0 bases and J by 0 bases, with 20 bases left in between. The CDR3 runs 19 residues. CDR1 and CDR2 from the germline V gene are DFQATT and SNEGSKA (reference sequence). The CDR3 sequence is CSARDEGQPEPPTNEKLFF. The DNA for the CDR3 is TGCAGTGCTAGAGACGAAGGACAGCCCGAACCCCCAACTAATGAAAAACTGTTTTTT.

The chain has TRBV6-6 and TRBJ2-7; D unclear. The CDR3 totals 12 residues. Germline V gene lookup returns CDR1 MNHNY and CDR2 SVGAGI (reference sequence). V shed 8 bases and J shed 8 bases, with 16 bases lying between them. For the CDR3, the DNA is TGTGCCAGCGAAAACCCGCCAGGCAAGCAGTACTTC. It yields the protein CASENPPGKQYF.

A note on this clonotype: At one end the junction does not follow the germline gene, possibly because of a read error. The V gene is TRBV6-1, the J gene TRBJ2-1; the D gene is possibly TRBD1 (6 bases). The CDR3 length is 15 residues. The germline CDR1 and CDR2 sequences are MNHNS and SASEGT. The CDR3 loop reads CASSGGLVSYNGQFF. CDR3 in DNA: TGTGCCAGCAGTGGGGGGCTGGTCTCCTACAATGGGCAGTTCTTC.

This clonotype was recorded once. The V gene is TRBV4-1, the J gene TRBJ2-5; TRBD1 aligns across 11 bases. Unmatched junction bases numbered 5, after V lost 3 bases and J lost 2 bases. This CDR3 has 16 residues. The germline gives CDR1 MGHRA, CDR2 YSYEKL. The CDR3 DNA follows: TGCGCCAGCAGCCACCGCGGGACAGGGGGTCAAGAGACCCAGTACTTC. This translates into CASSHRGTGGQETQYF.

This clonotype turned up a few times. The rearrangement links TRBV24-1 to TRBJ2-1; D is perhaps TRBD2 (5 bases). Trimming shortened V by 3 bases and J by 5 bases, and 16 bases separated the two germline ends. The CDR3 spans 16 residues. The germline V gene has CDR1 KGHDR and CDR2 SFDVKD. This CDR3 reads CATSDKFGTRDNEQFF. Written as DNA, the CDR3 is TGTGCCACCAGTGATAAATTCGGCACTAGGGACAATGAGCAGTTCTTC.

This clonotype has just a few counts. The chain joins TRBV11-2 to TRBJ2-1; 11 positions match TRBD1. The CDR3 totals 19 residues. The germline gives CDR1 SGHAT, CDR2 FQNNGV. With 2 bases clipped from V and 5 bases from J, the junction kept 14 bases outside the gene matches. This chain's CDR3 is CASSLRKISGTGGNNEQFF. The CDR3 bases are TGTGCCAGCAGCTTACGGAAGATCTCCGGGACAGGGGGAAACAATGAGCAGTTCTTC.

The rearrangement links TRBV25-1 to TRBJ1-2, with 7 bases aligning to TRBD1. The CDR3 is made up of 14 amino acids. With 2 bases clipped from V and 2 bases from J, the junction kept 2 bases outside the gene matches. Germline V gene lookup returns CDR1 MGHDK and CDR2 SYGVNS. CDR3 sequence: CASSELGQNYGYTF. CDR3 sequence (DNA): TGTGCCAGCAGTGAACTGGGACAGAACTATGGCTACACCTTC.

CDR3 DNA sequence: TGTGCCAGTGACGACGCCGGGACAGGGAATGGCTACACCTTC. The encoded protein is CASDDAGTGNGYTF. The chain employs TRBV19 and TRBJ1-2, with TRBD1 identical over 9 bases. The CDR3 consists of 14 residues. Germline CDR1 LNHDA, CDR2 SQIVND (reference sequence). V was pared by 8 bases and J by 6 bases, with 10 bases of the junction left unmatched.